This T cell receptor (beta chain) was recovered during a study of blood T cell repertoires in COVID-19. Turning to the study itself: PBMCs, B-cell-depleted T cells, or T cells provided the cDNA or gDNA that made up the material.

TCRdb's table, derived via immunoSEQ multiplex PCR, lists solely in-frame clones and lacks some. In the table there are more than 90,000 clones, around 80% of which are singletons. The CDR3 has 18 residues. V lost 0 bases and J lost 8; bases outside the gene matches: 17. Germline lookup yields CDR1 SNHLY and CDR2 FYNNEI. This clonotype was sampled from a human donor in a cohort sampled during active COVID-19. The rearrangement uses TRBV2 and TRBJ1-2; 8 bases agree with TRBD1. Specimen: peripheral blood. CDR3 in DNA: TGTGCCAGCAGTGAAGCGTGGTCAGGGGGCTGGGAGGTGCGGGGCTACACCTTC. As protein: CASSEAWSGGWEVRGYTF.